A single sample gave rise to the 24 T cell receptor beta chains below, sequenced in a study of blood T cell repertoires in COVID-19. Profiling relied on immunoSEQ multiplex PCR, and the TCRdb table lists in-frame clones only, not all of them. Of about 80,000 clones in the sample, 60% to 80% were seen once. The sample consisted of peripheral blood. Receptor source: a man aged 70 or older with active or convalescent COVID-19.

This chain links TRBV27 with TRBJ2-3; D is possibly TRBD2 (6 bases). The germline gives CDR1 MNHEY, CDR2 SMNVEV (reference sequence). The length of the CDR3 is 14 residues. Trimming left V 8 bases short and J 4 bases short, with 16 bases between. CDR3 loop: CASRIMEGSDTQYF. The CDR3, as DNA: TGTGCCAGCCGAATAATGGAGGGGTCAGATACGCAGTATTTT.

The rearrangement joins TRBV19 to TRBJ2-3; 12 bases agree with TRBD1. Germline V lookup: CDR1 LNHDA, CDR2 SQIVND (reference sequence). The CDR3 loop spans 15 amino acids. Trimming removed 6 bases from V and 4 bases from J; junction bases left unmatched: 5. Here the CDR3 reads CASSSGTGGPDTQYF. The CDR3 DNA is TGTGCCAGTAGCTCCGGGACAGGGGGCCCAGATACGCAGTATTTT.

This chain uses TRBV30 with TRBJ2-7; D might be TRBD2 (5 bases). Germline CDR1 is GTSNPN and CDR2 is SVGIG (reference sequence). V was shortened by 4 bases and J by 1 base, with 8 bases between the two germline ends. The CDR3 is made up of 12 amino acids. Here the CDR3 reads CAWKRDSYEQYF. The DNA for the CDR3 is TGTGCCTGGAAGAGGGATTCCTACGAGCAGTACTTC.

This clone was seen a handful of times. The chain has TRBV7-9 and TRBJ1-5; no clear D. The V end lost 1 base, the J end lost 15 bases, and 16 bases lay between the germline ends. The CDR3 extends over 13 amino acids. Germline CDR1 reads SEHNR; CDR2 reads FQNEAQ (reference sequence). The CDR3 reads CASSLDPRQTPHF. DNA for the CDR3: TGTGCCAGCAGCTTAGATCCGCGACAAACACCGCATTTT. The entire variable domain, with the rest obtained from reference TRBV7-9 and TRBJ1-5, is as follows: DTGVSQNPRHKITKRGQNVTFRCDPISEHNRLYWYRQTLGQGPEFLTYFQNEAQLEKSRLLSDRFSAERPKGSFSTLEIQRTEQGDSAMYLCASSLDPRQTPHFGDGTRLSIL.

The chain uses TRBV3-1 (or the pseudogene TRBV3-2) and TRBJ2-7; D may be TRBD1 (6 bases). CDR1 LGHDT and CDR2 YNNKEL come from the germline V gene (reference sequence). V lost 2 bases and J 2 bases, leaving 10 bases between the germline ends. CDR3 length equals 14 residues. The CDR3, as DNA: TGTGCCAGCAGCCAAATGACAGGACCCTACGAGCAGTACTTC. The encoded protein is CASSQMTGPYEQYF.

This clone was detected only once. V usage is TRBV5-4 and J usage is TRBJ2-7; 9 bases are a match to TRBD1. The V segment lost 4 bases and the J segment 2 bases; nucleotides outside the gene matches: 7. The length of the CDR3 is 15 residues. The germline V gene has CDR1 SGHNT and CDR2 YYREEE (reference sequence). CDR3 region: CASSLGQGKTYEQYF. In DNA, the CDR3 is TGTGCCAGCAGCCTGGGACAGGGCAAAACCTACGAGCAGTACTTC.

The rearrangement joins TRBV2 to TRBJ1-6; a possible D gene is TRBD1 (6 bases). CDR1 SNHLY and CDR2 FYNNEI come from the germline V gene. The V end lost 7 bases, the J end lost 8 bases, and 15 bases lay between the germline ends. The CDR3 has 14 residues. In DNA form, the CDR3 reads TGTGCCAGCAAACCCGGACAGAGCTATTCACCCCTCCACTTT. Amino acids: CASKPGQSYSPLHF.

The sample holds a few counts of this clone. V usage is TRBV12-5 and J usage is TRBJ2-2, with D possibly TRBD2 on 6 matching bases. The V gene's germline CDR1 is LGHNT and CDR2 FRNRAP. The V end was cut by 1 base, the J end by 4 bases, with 13 bases between. The CDR3 sequence is 16 residues long. The CDR3 coding sequence is TGTGCTAGTGGTTTGGGGGCGGGGCACGGCACCGGGGAGCTGTTTTTT. Amino acids: CASGLGAGHGTGELFF.

This chain connects TRBV6-2 or TRBV6-3 to TRBJ2-7, with TRBD2 matching 13 bases. Germline V lookup: CDR1 MNHEY, CDR2 SVGEGT. This CDR3 is built from 17 residues. J lost 4 bases, V lost 2 bases, and 8 bases had no gene match. The CDR3 DNA sequence: TGTGCCAGCAGTTACGACGGGACTAGCGGGGAGAGATACGAGCAGTACTTC. This encodes CASSYDGTSGERYEQYF.

This clone was observed a handful of times. This chain uses TRBV19 with TRBJ2-1; the match to TRBD2 covers 7 bases. The germline V gene has CDR1 LNHDA and CDR2 SQIVND (reference sequence). This CDR3 comprises 14 residues. V shed 11 bases, J shed 4 bases, and the junction held 11 bases outside the gene matches. The CDR3 DNA reads TGTGCCGCAAAAAGGGAGGGCCTATACAATGAGCAGTTCTTC. Its translation is CAAKREGLYNEQFF.

The chain employs TRBV10-2 and TRBJ1-4; perhaps TRBD1 as D (6 bases). The CDR3 is made up of 14 amino acids. The germline V gene encodes CDR1 WSHSY and CDR2 SAAADI. V lost 2 bases and J lost 7, with 11 bases in between. The CDR3, as DNA: TGCGCCAGCAGTGAGCCGGGACATGCTGAAAAACTGTTTTTT. This sequence encodes CASSEPGHAEKLFF.

J is TRBJ1-2 and V is TRBV6-5, with D hard to call. The CDR3 runs to 12 residues. Trimming took off 8 bases at V and 5 bases at J, with 12 bases between the two ends. The germline V gene encodes CDR1 MNHEY and CDR2 SVGAGI. The CDR3 DNA reads as TGTGCCAGCTATTCAGGATATTATGGCTACACCTTC. Its translation is CASYSGYYGYTF.

This clone has more than one count but fewer than ten. The CDR3 DNA reads as TGTGCCTGGGGAAGTGGTGGGAGCCCAGATACGCAGTATTTT. Translation gives CAWGSGGSPDTQYF. The chain uses TRBV30 and TRBJ2-3; D is perhaps TRBD2 (5 bases). Trimming removed 5 bases at V and 4 bases at J, with 16 bases between. The CDR3 loop spans 14 amino acids. Germline-derived CDR1 and CDR2 are GTSNPN and SVGIG (reference sequence).

The chain has TRBV28 and TRBJ2-3, with D possibly being TRBD1 (5 bases). In germline, CDR1 is MDHEN, CDR2 SYDVKM. This CDR3 is 14 amino acids long. Trimming took 7 bases from V and 2 from J, leaving 13 bases between them. The chain's CDR3 is CASKGLLITDTQYF. The CDR3 DNA reads TGTGCCAGCAAGGGGCTTCTAATCACAGATACGCAGTATTTT. Complete variable domain (other parts from reference TRBV28 and TRBJ2-3): DVKVTQSSRYLVKRTGEKVFLECVQDMDHENMFWYRQDPGLGLRLIYFSYDVKMKEKGDIPEGYSVSREKKERFSLILESASTNQTSMYLCASKGLLITDTQYFGPGTRLTVL.

The V gene is TRBV30, the J gene TRBJ2-5; a possible D gene is TRBD2 (5 bases). V was cut by 1 base and J by 0 bases, with 9 bases left in between. This CDR3 spans 14 amino acids. Looked up from germline, CDR1 is GTSNPN and CDR2 is SVGIG (reference sequence). CDR3 in amino acids: CAWSAAGYQETQYF. In DNA form, the CDR3 reads TGTGCCTGGAGTGCGGCGGGTTACCAAGAGACCCAGTACTTC.

The rearrangement joins TRBV7-6 to TRBJ2-2, with 11 positions matching TRBD2. Germline CDR1 SGHVS, CDR2 FNYEAQ. The V gene end was trimmed by 0 bases and the J gene end by 5 bases; junction bases not matched to a gene: 14. There are 20 residues in the CDR3. CDR3 sequence: CASSLALAGGPGRTTGELFF. Here the CDR3 DNA reads TGTGCCAGCAGCTTAGCGTTAGCGGGGGGGCCGGGACGAACGACCGGGGAGCTGTTTTTT.

The chain uses TRBV19 and TRBJ1-2; tentative D call: TRBD1 (6 bases). The germline V and J ends were trimmed by 7 bases and 2 bases, with 17 bases remaining between them. CDR1 LNHDA and CDR2 SQIVND come from the germline V gene (reference sequence). The CDR3 contains 15 residues. The DNA of the CDR3 is TGTGCCAGTAAGTGGGGACAAAATTTGAACTATGGCTACACCTTC. This sequence encodes CASKWGQNLNYGYTF.

V and J are TRBV5-1 and TRBJ2-1, with TRBD2 identical over 9 bases. V was clipped by 4 bases and J by 3 bases; unmatched bases: 8. CDR1 is SGHRS and CDR2 is YFSETQ in the germline V gene. The CDR3 has 16 residues. The CDR3 bases are TGCGCCAGCAGCCCGATCCAGCGGGGGGACTACAATGAGCAGTTCTTC. Its protein product is CASSPIQRGDYNEQFF.

The V and J genes are TRBV10-2 and TRBJ1-3, with no clear D. The CDR3 has 12 amino acids. V was cut by 8 bases and J by 4 bases, with 9 bases left in between. Per the germline V gene, CDR1 is WSHSY and CDR2 is SAAADI. As DNA, the CDR3 is TGCGCCAGCGCGACTACGGGAAACACCATATATTTT. It is translated as CASATTGNTIYF.

The chain links TRBV7-7 to TRBJ2-2; maybe TRBD2 (7 bases). Trimming took 3 bases from V and 4 from J, leaving 18 bases between them. The length of the CDR3 is 17 residues. Germline V lookup: CDR1 SSHAT, CDR2 FNYEAQ (reference sequence). Here the CDR3 DNA reads TGTGCCAGCAGCTTGTCCGGGGGGCCGATTGGCACCGGGGAGCTGTTTTTT. It encodes CASSLSGGPIGTGELFF.

A few counts support this clone. The chain joins TRBV9 to TRBJ2-7; D is ambiguous. V was trimmed by 6 bases and J by 1 base, leaving 14 bases between them. Germline V gene data show CDR1 as SGDLS and CDR2 as YYNGEE. This CDR3 has 14 amino acids. The CDR3 DNA reads TGTGCCAGCACCCGAGGTCGCGGATCCTACGAGCAGTACTTC. Encoded protein: CASTRGRGSYEQYF.

V gene TRBV5-6 combines with J gene TRBJ2-2; TRBD1 might be the D (5 bases). Trimming stripped 0 bases from V and 6 bases from J, with 18 bases between. CDR3 length equals 17 residues. The germline gives CDR1 SGHDT, CDR2 YYEEEE. The CDR3 sequence is CASSLGGAANSAGELFF. CDR3 sequence (DNA): TGTGCCAGCAGCTTGGGGGGCGCCGCTAATTCGGCCGGGGAGCTGTTTTTT. The full variable domain, its missing parts supplied by reference TRBV5-6 and TRBJ2-2, is DAGVTQSPTHLIKTRGQQVTLRCSPKSGHDTVSWYQQALGQGPQFIFQYYEEEERQRGNFPDRFSGHQFPNYSSELNVNALLLGDSALYLCASSLGGAANSAGELFFGEGSRLTVL.

The rearrangement joins TRBV29-1 to TRBJ1-3; 7 positions agree with TRBD1. V was clipped by 7 bases and J by 3 bases; unmatched bases: 12. The germline V gene encodes CDR1 SQVTM and CDR2 ANQGSEA. The CDR3 length is 15 residues. For the CDR3, the DNA is TGCAGCGCCTCCGGGACAGCTGACATTGGAAACACCATATATTTT. Amino acids: CSASGTADIGNTIYF.

This clone was observed a few times. The chain combines TRBV7-2 with TRBJ2-1, with unresolved D. V shed 2 bases and J shed 4 bases, with 9 bases lying between them. The CDR3 spans 14 residues. Germline V lookup: CDR1 SGHTA, CDR2 FQGNSA. In nucleotides, the CDR3 is TGTGCCAGCAGCTTAAATCAGGTTTACAATGAGCAGTTCTTC. Its translation: CASSLNQVYNEQFF.